The entry that follows covers one TCR beta chain sequence. The target antigen is unknown. The sample belongs to a study of cytomegalovirus exposure and HLA in healthy donors. Study-wide results and caveats: An apparent linkage of common viral pathogens to several of the most significant clusters emerged in a later analysis. Later work found most CMV-associated TCR beta chains apparently HLA-restricted.

Trimming at V came to 0 bases and at J to 5 bases, leaving 6 bases not matched to a gene. The CDR3 runs 15 residues. Germline loops: CDR1 MGHRA, CDR2 YSYEKL. The PCR used 60 Vbeta and 13 Jbeta primers. TCRdb's copy holds only in-frame clones and misses some; the assay was immunoSEQ multiplex PCR. This sample carries 150,000 to 200,000 clones, 80% of them seen once, and the ten largest clones take about 1.3%. The sample taken for sequencing was PBMCs. This receptor was obtained from a girl aged 10-17 years in good health and CMV-seropositive. The chain couples TRBV4-1 to TRBJ2-7; TRBD2 matches at 8 bases. This CDR3 reads CASSQDGLASDEQYF. The CDR3, as DNA: TGCGCCAGCAGCCAAGATGGACTAGCTTCAGACGAGCAGTACTTC.